The 30 T cell receptor beta chains presented below share a single source sample, sequenced in a study of T cell changes during pregnancy in multiple sclerosis. The assay was immunoSEQ multiplex PCR, and TCRdb's table has in-frame clones only and misses some. In the table there are approximately 47,000 clones, 70% to 90% of which are singletons. Specimen: peripheral blood, collected in the first trimester of pregnancy. The receptor source for this set is a female donor with multiple sclerosis, enrolled in a pregnancy study.

The chain joins TRBV15 to TRBJ2-1; 8 nucleotides agree with TRBD2. Trimming cost V 0 bases and J 3 bases; bases outside gene matches: 7. This CDR3 region has 17 residues. Germline V gives CDR1 LNHNV, CDR2 YYDKDF (reference sequence). This CDR3 is CATSRDLDGGDYNEQFF. The CDR3 nucleotides are TGTGCCACCAGCAGAGATCTAGACGGGGGGGACTACAATGAGCAGTTCTTC.

This chain's CDR3 is CASKGQVNTGELFF. The CDR3 nucleotides read TGTGCCAGCAAAGGACAAGTAAACACCGGGGAGCTGTTTTTT. The genes are TRBV27 and TRBJ2-2, with D perhaps matching TRBD1 (5 bases). From germline, CDR1 is MNHEY and CDR2 SMNVEV (reference sequence). This CDR3 spans 14 amino acids. Trimming stripped 7 bases from V and 2 bases from J, with 11 bases between.

The J gene is TRBJ1-6, the V gene TRBV27; D may be TRBD1 (6 bases). Between the trimmed V and J ends, which lost 4 bases and 9 bases, there was a span of 16 bases. Germline CDR1 MNHEY, CDR2 SMNVEV (reference sequence). The CDR3 runs 15 residues. The CDR3 spells CASSSPGGGGSPLHF. In DNA, the CDR3 is TGTGCCAGCAGTTCGCCTGGGGGCGGCGGTTCACCCCTCCACTTT.

This sequence joins TRBV9 and TRBJ2-3; 9 nucleotides match TRBD1. The germline V gene encodes CDR1 SGDLS and CDR2 YYNGEE. With V trimmed by 0 bases and J by 1 base, 6 bases remained unmatched. CDR3 size: 17 residues. The chain's CDR3 is CASSVDWGQGRTDTQYF. CDR3 nucleotide sequence: TGTGCCAGCAGCGTAGACTGGGGACAGGGCCGCACAGATACGCAGTATTTT.

V is TRBV19 and J is TRBJ1-5; D is unclear. The CDR3 contains 16 residues. V was trimmed by 5 bases and J by 0 bases, leaving 14 bases between them. CDR1 and CDR2 from the germline V gene are LNHDA and SQIVND (reference sequence). The CDR3 bases are TGTGCCAGTAGTCCGAGCGGTGATAATAGCAATCAGCCCCAGCATTTT. It codes for CASSPSGDNSNQPQHF. Using reference TRBV19 and TRBJ1-5 for the parts outside the CDR3, the full variable domain is DGGITQSPKYLFRKEGQNVTLSCEQNLNHDAMYWYRQDPGQGLRLIYYSQIVNDFQKGDIAEGYSVSREKKESFPLTVTSAQKNPTAFYLCASSPSGDNSNQPQHFGDGTRLSIL.

This rearrangement joins TRBV5-6 to TRBJ2-3; no clear D. CDR3 length: 15 residues. The germline V gene has CDR1 SGHDT and CDR2 YYEEEE. With 0 bases removed from V and 0 bases from J, the gap between germline ends came to 8 bases. CDR3 amino acids: CASSLGLSSTDTQYF. CDR3 nucleotide sequence: TGTGCCAGCAGCTTGGGACTTTCTAGCACAGATACGCAGTATTTT. The full variable domain, with the rest looked up from reference TRBV5-6 and TRBJ2-3, is DAGVTQSPTHLIKTRGQQVTLRCSPKSGHDTVSWYQQALGQGPQFIFQYYEEEERQRGNFPDRFSGHQFPNYSSELNVNALLLGDSALYLCASSLGLSSTDTQYFGPGTRLTVL.

The J gene is TRBJ2-3, the V gene TRBV6-6; D might be TRBD2 (7 bases). Deletions cut 7 bases from V and 2 bases from J, with 16 bases between. The length of the CDR3 is 15 residues. Germline CDR1 and CDR2: MNHNY and SVGAGI (reference sequence). The CDR3 DNA follows: TGTGCCAGCAATCGAGGGGGGGAATACACAGATACGCAGTATTTT. Its translation is CASNRGGEYTDTQYF.

The V gene is TRBV11-2, the J gene TRBJ2-7; a possible D gene is TRBD2 (6 bases). Trimming shortened V by 0 bases and J by 4 bases, and 19 bases separated the two germline ends. The CDR3 totals 17 residues. In germline, CDR1 is SGHAT, CDR2 FQNNGV. CDR3 DNA: TGTGCCAGCAGCTTAGAGGTTGCAGCGGGTCCACCTTACGAGCAGTACTTC. Translated, it gives CASSLEVAAGPPYEQYF.

The chain uses TRBV28 and TRBJ1-4; D is uncertain. Germline CDR1 MDHEN, CDR2 SYDVKM. V was cut by 4 bases and J by 10 bases, with 13 bases left in between. The CDR3 has 13 residues. DNA for the CDR3: TGTGCCAGCAGTTCTACCCTACCCGTAAAACTGTTTTTT. As protein: CASSSTLPVKLFF.

The chain combines TRBV7-3 with TRBJ2-5; 9 bases are a match to TRBD1. Germline V gene lookup returns CDR1 SGHTA and CDR2 FQGTGA. Germline trimming cut 4 bases from V and 4 bases from J; bases unmatched to any gene: 4. The CDR3 totals 14 residues. CDR3 nucleotide sequence: TGTGCCAGCAGCTCGACAGGGGGGGTAGAGACCCAGTACTTC. This gives the protein CASSSTGGVETQYF.

As DNA, the CDR3 is TGTGCCAGCAGCTTAGGTCTATCCTACACAGATACGCAGTATTTT. Protein sequence: CASSLGLSYTDTQYF. This chain connects TRBV11-3 to TRBJ2-3, with D uncertain. Germline CDR1 reads SGHNT; CDR2 reads YENEEA. The CDR3 sequence is 15 residues long. Trimming cost V 1 base and J 2 bases, with 10 bases left between them.

The chain carries TRBV6-1 and TRBJ1-5; D is unresolved. Germline loops: CDR1 MNHNS, CDR2 SASEGT. The CDR3 has 15 amino acids. V shed 7 bases and J shed 0 bases, with 13 bases lying between them. As DNA, the CDR3 is TGTGCCAGCAAGACGGAGATGGATAGCAATCAGCCCCAGCATTTT. Protein product: CASKTEMDSNQPQHF.

V is TRBV6-5 and J is TRBJ2-5; D may be TRBD1 (5 bases). The length of the CDR3 is 13 residues. The ends were cut back, 6 bases at V and 2 bases at J, with 10 bases in the middle. From germline, CDR1 is MNHEY and CDR2 SVGAGI. The CDR3 loop reads CASRQGTQETQYF. The DNA for the CDR3 is TGTGCCAGCAGGCAGGGTACGCAAGAGACCCAGTACTTC.

The rearrangement links TRBV6-6 to TRBJ1-4; 8 nucleotides align to TRBD1. The CDR3 has 15 amino acids. The junction had 5 bases not matched to a gene; V was cut back by 0 bases and J by 8 bases. Germline V CDR1 and CDR2: MNHNY, SVGAGI (reference sequence). The CDR3 sequence: CASSYSWQGAEKLFF. The CDR3 region has the DNA TGTGCCAGCAGTTACTCTTGGCAGGGGGCCGAAAAACTGTTTTTT.

A note on this clone: Other nucleotide sequences from this sample produce the same CDR3. DNA for the CDR3: TGCGCCAGCAGCTTTGGGCGGGGCTACGAGCAGTACTTC. It encodes CASSFGRGYEQYF. The chain carries TRBV5-1 and TRBJ2-7, with D perhaps matching TRBD2 (6 bases). Germline V lookup: CDR1 SGHRS, CDR2 YFSETQ. V was cut by 2 bases and J by 3 bases, with 9 bases left in between. The CDR3 consists of 13 residues.

This sequence joins TRBV6-5 and TRBJ2-1, with 9 bases lining up with TRBD2. CDR1 and CDR2 (germline): MNHEY, SVGAGI. With 5 bases clipped from V and 1 base from J, the junction kept 3 bases outside the gene matches. The CDR3 covers 15 residues. This CDR3 is CASSRGGVSYNEQFF. The CDR3 DNA is TGTGCCAGCAGTCGCGGGGGGGTGTCCTACAATGAGCAGTTCTTC.

The J gene is TRBJ2-2, the V gene TRBV7-9; 9 bases are a match to TRBD1. V lost 5 bases, J lost 1 base, and 5 bases stayed unmatched. CDR1 is SEHNR and CDR2 is FQNEAQ in the germline V gene (reference sequence). This CDR3 has 16 amino acids. The CDR3 nucleotides are TGTGCCAGCAGCCCGGGGACAGGGATGAACACCGGGGAGCTGTTTTTT. Residues: CASSPGTGMNTGELFF.

This chain joins TRBV2 and TRBJ2-1; D possibly corresponds to TRBD1 (6 bases). The germline gives CDR1 SNHLY, CDR2 FYNNEI. V was pared by 3 bases and J by 8 bases, with 8 bases between. The CDR3 has 12 amino acids. CDR3 nucleotide sequence: TGTGCCAGCAGTGATAGGACAGATGAGCAGTTCTTC. Translated: CASSDRTDEQFF. Supplemented by reference TRBV2 and TRBJ2-1, the full variable domain reads EPEVTQTPSHQVTQMGQEVILRCVPISNHLYFYWYRQILGQKVEFLVSFYNNEISEKSEIFDDQFSVERPDGSNFTLKIRSTKLEDSAMYFCASSDRTDEQFFGPGTRLTVL.

The CDR3 DNA reads TGTGCCAGCAGCTTAGCGGGGAGCTCCTACGAGCAGTACTTC. Its translation is CASSLAGSSYEQYF. The chain recombines TRBV7-3 with TRBJ2-7, with D possibly being TRBD2 (6 bases). This CDR3 contains 14 residues. Germline V gene sequence: CDR1 SGHTA, CDR2 FQGTGA. Trimming stripped 2 bases from V and 0 bases from J, with 8 bases between.

This chain connects TRBV6-5 to TRBJ2-7; the D gene is possibly TRBD1 (6 bases). Germline V lookup: CDR1 MNHEY, CDR2 SVGAGI. The length of the CDR3 is 14 residues. Trimming took 0 bases from V and 3 from J, leaving 9 bases between them. Written as DNA, the CDR3 is TGTGCCAGCAGTTACTCGGGACACCTCTACGAGCAGTACTTC. It yields the protein CASSYSGHLYEQYF.

V is TRBV28 and J is TRBJ2-5, with D hard to call. Germline CDR1 is MDHEN and CDR2 is SYDVKM. V was pared by 4 bases and J by 5 bases, with 11 bases between. The CDR3 extends over 13 amino acids. CDR3 loop: CASSYRFGETQYF. The DNA for the CDR3 is TGTGCCAGCAGTTACCGATTCGGGGAGACCCAGTACTTC.

The V and J genes are TRBV5-1 and TRBJ1-2; 7 bases agree with TRBD1. The junction had 9 bases not matched to a gene; V was cut back by 3 bases and J by 4 bases. This CDR3 is built from 15 residues. CDR1 and CDR2 (germline): SGHRS, YFSETQ. The CDR3, as DNA: TGCGCCAGCAGCTCCAGGGGGTCCCCCCTCTATGGCTACACCTTC. It codes for CASSSRGSPLYGYTF.

The chain recombines TRBV2 with TRBJ2-1; TRBD2 matches at 8 bases. Germline lookup yields CDR1 SNHLY and CDR2 FYNNEI. This CDR3 has 14 amino acids. The J segment lost 6 bases and the V segment lost 4 bases, leaving 5 bases of the junction unmatched. The CDR3 bases are TGTGCCAGCAGTGTCGAGCGGGGGTCCAATGAGCAGTTCTTC. Encoded protein: CASSVERGSNEQFF.

The chain carries TRBV6-6 and TRBJ1-5; D uncertain. The CDR3 totals 15 residues. Germline V gene sequence: CDR1 MNHNY, CDR2 SVGAGI (reference sequence). The V end was cut by 10 bases, the J end by 2 bases, with 18 bases between. The CDR3 DNA reads TGTGCCACACAATGGGGTTTCGGGGGCAATCAGCCCCAGCATTTT. Translating it yields CATQWGFGGNQPQHF.

The J gene is TRBJ1-2, the V gene TRBV19; 7 bases are shared with TRBD1. V lost 5 bases, J lost 4 bases, and 10 bases stayed unmatched. Germline V gives CDR1 LNHDA, CDR2 SQIVND (reference sequence). CDR3 length: 15 amino acids. This CDR3 is CASSFDRVHFYGYTF. The CDR3 coding sequence is TGTGCCAGTAGTTTTGACAGGGTCCATTTCTATGGCTACACCTTC. Based on the CDR3 plus reference TRBV19 and TRBJ1-2, the full variable domain is DGGITQSPKYLFRKEGQNVTLSCEQNLNHDAMYWYRQDPGQGLRLIYYSQIVNDFQKGDIAEGYSVSREKKESFPLTVTSAQKNPTAFYLCASSFDRVHFYGYTFGSGTRLTVV.

The chain employs TRBV5-6 and TRBJ2-2, with D perhaps TRBD1 (6 bases). The CDR3 consists of 15 residues. Germline V gene data show CDR1 as SGHDT and CDR2 as YYEEEE. V shed 2 bases and J shed 4 bases, with 12 bases lying between them. CDR3 in DNA: TGTGCCAGCAGCTTAAGGCAGGGGAGCACCGGGGAGCTGTTTTTT. It specifies CASSLRQGSTGELFF.

The rearrangement joins TRBV19 to TRBJ2-6, with D unresolved. CDR1 is LNHDA, CDR2 SQIVND, per germline (reference sequence). V was cut by 6 bases and J by 0 bases, with 21 bases left in between. The CDR3 contains 19 residues. CDR3: CASRFMMRLTDSGANVLTF. The CDR3 nucleotides are TGTGCCAGTAGGTTTATGATGCGGCTAACGGACTCTGGGGCCAACGTCCTGACTTTC. Variable domain in full (rest from reference TRBV19 and TRBJ2-6): DGGITQSPKYLFRKEGQNVTLSCEQNLNHDAMYWYRQDPGQGLRLIYYSQIVNDFQKGDIAEGYSVSREKKESFPLTVTSAQKNPTAFYLCASRFMMRLTDSGANVLTFGAGSRLTVL.

The CDR3 protein is CASSYGGYQPQHF. For the CDR3, the DNA is TGTGCCAGCAGTTATGGCGGATATCAGCCCCAGCATTTT. The chain recombines TRBV6-5 with TRBJ1-5; no clear D. This CDR3 has 13 residues. Per germline, CDR1 MNHEY and CDR2 SVGAGI. V shed 3 bases and J shed 5 bases, with 8 bases lying between them.

This clone appeared a few times. The V call is TRBV6-1, the J call TRBJ1-2; 8 positions match TRBD1. Trimming cost V 2 bases and J 8 bases; bases outside gene matches: 10. The CDR3 spans 15 residues. The germline CDR1 and CDR2 sequences are MNHNS and SASEGT. This CDR3 reads CASSEFRTGIGGYTF. CDR3 bases: TGTGCCAGCAGTGAATTTCGGACAGGGATCGGCGGCTACACCTTC.

This chain uses TRBV7-9 with TRBJ1-4; 9 nucleotides agree with TRBD1. The CDR3 runs 15 residues. Germline V gene sequence: CDR1 SEHNR, CDR2 FQNEAQ (reference sequence). V lost 5 bases to trimming and J lost 7 bases; unmatched junction nucleotides: 8. CDR3 loop: CASSAGTGWAEKLFF. For the CDR3, the DNA is TGTGCCAGCAGCGCAGGGACAGGGTGGGCTGAAAAACTGTTTTTT.